The 12 T cell receptor beta chains below were found in one sample sequenced in a study of blood T cell repertoires in COVID-19. Profiling relied on immunoSEQ multiplex PCR, and the TCRdb table lists in-frame clones only, not all of them. The sample has 200,000 to 300,000 clones, around nine tenths seen once. Source material: peripheral blood. These receptors were obtained from a man aged 25-45 years with active or convalescent COVID-19.

The V call is TRBV6-2 or TRBV6-3, the J call TRBJ1-3; D is unresolved. V was trimmed by 0 bases and J by 0 bases, leaving 9 bases between them. CDR1 is MNHEY, CDR2 SVGEGT, per germline. The CDR3 runs to 16 residues. CDR3 protein: CASSYSSRHSGNTIYF. The CDR3, as DNA: TGTGCCAGCAGTTACTCCAGCAGACACTCTGGAAACACCATATATTTT.

The V call is TRBV7-2, the J call TRBJ1-1; D gene uncertain. With 5 bases removed from V and 3 bases from J, the gap between germline ends came to 19 bases. The length of the CDR3 is 16 residues. Germline V lookup: CDR1 SGHTA, CDR2 FQGNSA. CDR3 bases: TGTGCCAGCAGCCCAGCTTATTTAGCTCGATACACTGAAGCTTTCTTT. It codes for CASSPAYLARYTEAFF.

V gene TRBV6-6 combines with J gene TRBJ2-1, with 7 positions matching TRBD1. Germline V gives CDR1 MNHNY, CDR2 SVGAGI (reference sequence). CDR3 length equals 19 residues. Trimming removed 5 bases from V and 8 bases from J; junction bases left unmatched: 24. The DNA for the CDR3 is TGTGCCAGCAGTCCTACATCCGACCGGCGACAGGGAAAAGGGGATGAGCAGTTCTTC. As protein: CASSPTSDRRQGKGDEQFF.

V usage is TRBV6-5 and J usage is TRBJ1-1; tentative D call: TRBD1 (5 bases). Germline CDR1 MNHEY, CDR2 SVGAGI. The CDR3 extends over 13 amino acids. The V end lost 1 base, the J end lost 5 bases, and 8 bases lay between the germline ends. The CDR3 here is CASSYFAGTEAFF. In DNA form, the CDR3 reads TGTGCCAGCAGTTACTTTGCAGGGACTGAAGCTTTCTTT.

The chain carries TRBV7-2 and TRBJ1-4; maybe TRBD1 (5 bases). The CDR3 has 14 amino acids. Trimming left V 6 bases short and J 0 bases short, with 8 bases between. Per germline, CDR1 SGHTA and CDR2 FQGNSA. The CDR3: CASRTGATNEKLFF. The CDR3 DNA sequence: TGTGCCAGCAGAACGGGGGCAACTAATGAAAAACTGTTTTTT.

On this clone: Other nucleotide sequences from this sample produce the same CDR3. V gene TRBV7-9 combines with J gene TRBJ1-3; no clear D. Germline V lookup: CDR1 SEHNR, CDR2 FQNEAQ (reference sequence). The V end lost 0 bases, the J end lost 4 bases, and 7 bases lay between the germline ends. CDR3 size: 14 residues. The CDR3 here is CASSLAGRGNTIYF. Written as DNA, the CDR3 is TGTGCCAGCAGCTTAGCCGGTCGCGGAAACACCATATATTTT.

A note on this clone: At one boundary the junction diverges from the germline segment, which might be a read error. This chain links TRBV5-1 with TRBJ2-7, with D possibly matching TRBD2 (7 bases). Germline assignment: CDR1 SGHRS and CDR2 YFSETQ. The CDR3 consists of 15 residues. The CDR3 DNA sequence: TGCCCCAGCAGCTTGGGGGGCGGGGGATCCTACGAGCAGTACTTC. Amino acids: CPSSLGGGGSYEQYF.

This clone was observed a single time. V usage is TRBV27 and J usage is TRBJ1-4, with 7 bases that match TRBD1. CDR3 length: 14 amino acids. The V and J ends lost 8 bases and 2 bases, in that order; junction bases with no gene match: 5. The germline V gene encodes CDR1 MNHEY and CDR2 SMNVEV (reference sequence). The CDR3 coding sequence is TGTGCCAGCCAAGGGGGCGATACTAATGAAAAACTGTTTTTT. Amino acids: CASQGGDTNEKLFF.

The CDR3 DNA follows: TGTGCCAGCAGACAGGGTTATGTCTTCAACGAGCAGTACTTC. It translates to CASRQGYVFNEQYF. The chain couples TRBV6-5 to TRBJ2-7; possibly TRBD1 for D (6 bases). V was cut by 6 bases and J by 5 bases, with 17 bases left in between. This CDR3 region has 14 residues. Germline V CDR1 and CDR2: MNHEY, SVGAGI.

The rearrangement joins TRBV7-9 to TRBJ2-1, with 8 bases identical to TRBD2. The CDR3 contains 15 residues. With V trimmed by 5 bases and J by 6 bases, 9 bases remained unmatched. Germline V lookup: CDR1 SEHNR, CDR2 FQNEAQ (reference sequence). CDR3 sequence: CASSQAGVRANEQFF. The DNA for the CDR3 is TGTGCCAGCAGCCAAGCGGGAGTTAGAGCCAATGAGCAGTTCTTC.

This chain connects TRBV5-1 to TRBJ1-1; D might be TRBD1 (5 bases). CDR1 is SGHRS, CDR2 YFSETQ, per germline. The germline V and J ends were trimmed by 4 bases and 8 bases, with 12 bases remaining between them. The CDR3 covers 12 residues. CDR3 bases: TGCGCCAGCAGCAACCCTCCAGGGGAAGCTTTCTTT. It codes for CASSNPPGEAFF. Full variable domain (remainder filled in from reference TRBV5-1 and TRBJ1-1): KAGVTQTPRYLIKTRGQQVTLSCSPISGHRSVSWYQQTPGQGLQFLFEYFSETQRNKGNFPGRFSGRQFSNSRSEMNVSTLELGDSALYLCASSNPPGEAFFGQGTRLTVV.

J is TRBJ2-2 and V is TRBV7-2; a possible D gene is TRBD2 (6 bases). The CDR3 runs 15 residues. The V gene's germline CDR1 is SGHTA and CDR2 FQGNSA. V was shortened by 6 bases and J by 4 bases, with 15 bases between the two germline ends. The CDR3 protein is CASSRNGGFTGELFF. The CDR3 region has the DNA TGTGCCAGCAGTCGCAACGGGGGTTTCACCGGGGAGCTGTTTTTT.